The clone carrying this T cell receptor beta chain was seen more than once but under ten times. This sample is part of a study of hypomethylating agent response in myelodysplastic syndrome. Trimming took 4 bases from V and 3 from J, leaving 13 bases between them. The CDR3 extends over 16 amino acids. CDR1 SNHLY and CDR2 FYNNEI come from the germline V gene. The table came from immunoSEQ multiplex PCR; TCRdb's copy has only in-frame clones and leaves some out. Here the sample spans roughly 3,500 clones, around 80% being singletons. The genes are TRBV2 and TRBJ1-6; D is possibly TRBD1 (5 bases). The sequence was collected from a human donor with myelodysplastic syndrome. Sequenced here: bone marrow, sampled before or after starting hypomethylating agent treatment for myelodysplastic syndrome (not recorded which). The DNA of the CDR3 is TGTGCCAGCAGTGGGCAGGGCAACTTCTATAATTCACCCCTCCACTTT. It encodes CASSGQGNFYNSPLHF.